These 17 T cell receptor beta chains were all obtained from the same sample, sequenced in a study of blood T cell repertoires in COVID-19. Profiled with immunoSEQ multiplex PCR; TCRdb holds only in-frame clones, not every one. This table holds roughly 70,000 clones, 70% to 75% found once. Sequenced material: peripheral blood. These receptor sequences come from a woman aged 70-85 years with acute or convalescent COVID-19.

This chain connects TRBV5-1 to TRBJ1-2; no definite D call. Germline V gene lookup returns CDR1 SGHRS and CDR2 YFSETQ. The ends were cut back, 0 bases at V and 4 bases at J, with 13 bases in the middle. This CDR3 is 15 amino acids long. CDR3 in amino acids: CASSLAGSLGYGYTF. The CDR3, as DNA: TGCGCCAGCAGCTTGGCGGGGTCCCTAGGCTATGGCTACACCTTC. Using reference TRBV5-1 and TRBJ1-2 for the parts outside the CDR3, the full variable domain is KAGVTQTPRYLIKTRGQQVTLSCSPISGHRSVSWYQQTPGQGLQFLFEYFSETQRNKGNFPGRFSGRQFSNSRSEMNVSTLELGDSALYLCASSLAGSLGYGYTFGSGTRLTVV.

The V gene is TRBV6-1, the J gene TRBJ2-7; the match to TRBD1 covers 9 bases. V shed 1 base and J 4 bases; nucleotides not matched to a gene: 2. The CDR3 contains 14 residues. Germline CDR1 and CDR2: MNHNS and SASEGT. CDR3: CASSEGQGGYEQYF. The CDR3 DNA sequence: TGTGCCAGCAGTGAAGGACAGGGGGGATACGAGCAGTACTTC.

V and J are TRBV6-5 and TRBJ1-4; 12 nucleotides agree with TRBD1. Germline lookup yields CDR1 MNHEY and CDR2 SVGAGI. The CDR3 runs to 15 residues. Germline trimming cut 6 bases from V and 7 bases from J; bases unmatched to any gene: 6. This chain's CDR3 is CASSFRDRGLEKLFF. CDR3 nucleotides: TGTGCCAGCAGCTTCCGGGACAGGGGGCTTGAAAAACTGTTTTTT.

The rearrangement joins TRBV11-2 to TRBJ1-5; TRBD1 agrees at 10 bases. V was clipped by 6 bases and J by 7 bases; unmatched bases: 3. The germline gives CDR1 SGHAT, CDR2 FQNNGV. The CDR3 is made up of 13 amino acids. The CDR3 sequence is CASSGQGGQPQHF. CDR3 sequence (DNA): TGTGCCAGCAGTGGACAGGGGGGGCAGCCCCAGCATTTT.

V gene TRBV6-5 combines with J gene TRBJ1-5; a weak D match, TRBD1 (6 bases). Trimming stripped 2 bases from V and 3 bases from J, with 14 bases between. This CDR3 comprises 16 residues. The germline V gene has CDR1 MNHEY and CDR2 SVGAGI. CDR3 amino acids: CASSYRDTFPNQPQHF. As DNA, the CDR3 is TGTGCCAGCAGTTACAGGGACACCTTTCCCAATCAGCCCCAGCATTTT.

This clone was found a few times. V gene TRBV5-1 combines with J gene TRBJ1-2, with D possibly matching TRBD1 (6 bases). The germline gives CDR1 SGHRS, CDR2 YFSETQ. This CDR3 is built from 13 residues. V lost 4 bases and J 5 bases, leaving 12 bases between the germline ends. This CDR3 reads CASSRTERYGYTF. DNA for the CDR3: TGCGCCAGCAGCCGGACAGAGAGGTATGGCTACACCTTC.

The gene calls are TRBV13 and TRBJ2-1, with D unclear. CDR1 is PRHDT, CDR2 FYEKMQ, per germline (reference sequence). This CDR3 region has 12 residues. V was cut by 3 bases and J by 3 bases, with 3 bases left in between. The CDR3 nucleotides read TGTGCCAGCAGCTTTAACTACAATGAGCAGTTCTTC. Its protein is CASSFNYNEQFF.

J is TRBJ1-1 and V is TRBV28; 7 nucleotides agree with TRBD1. Unmatched junction bases numbered 0, after V lost 2 bases and J lost 0 bases. Germline lookup yields CDR1 MDHEN and CDR2 SYDVKM. There are 14 residues in the CDR3. The CDR3 protein is CASSLDRVNTEAFF. In nucleotides, the CDR3 is TGTGCCAGCAGTTTAGACAGGGTGAACACTGAAGCTTTCTTT.

This rearrangement joins TRBV9 to TRBJ2-5, with 7 bases that match TRBD2. V trimming: 0 bases; J trimming: 7 bases; junction bases outside the gene matches: 9. This CDR3 has 15 amino acids. The germline gives CDR1 SGDLS, CDR2 YYNGEE. The CDR3 loop reads CASSVALNPGGTQYF. In DNA, the CDR3 is TGTGCCAGCAGCGTAGCCCTGAACCCGGGAGGGACCCAGTACTTC.

The rearrangement uses TRBV24-1 and TRBJ2-7; 8 bases line up with TRBD1. CDR1 and CDR2 (germline): KGHDR, SFDVKD. This CDR3 region has 14 residues. Trimming cost V 7 bases and J 5 bases; bases outside gene matches: 9. The CDR3 loop is CATSPQGASNEQYF. The DNA of the CDR3 is TGTGCCACCAGCCCTCAGGGGGCGAGCAACGAGCAGTACTTC.

CDR3 residues: CATRERFRAFTF. DNA of the CDR3: TGTGCCACAAGAGAAAGGTTCAGGGCGTTCACCTTC. The chain links TRBV24-1 to TRBJ1-2, with D possibly being TRBD1 (5 bases). Germline V CDR1 and CDR2: KGHDR, SFDVKD. The V gene lost 10 bases and the J gene lost 13 bases, with 21 bases spanning the gap. CDR3 length: 12 amino acids.

The CDR3 DNA is TGTGCCAGCAGTAACCGAGGGATTACTGGAAACACCATATATTTT. Translation: CASSNRGITGNTIYF. The chain is built from TRBV6-5 and TRBJ1-3; D uncertain. The CDR3 extends over 15 amino acids. In germline, CDR1 is MNHEY, CDR2 SVGAGI. Trimming shortened V by 5 bases and J by 2 bases, and 13 bases separated the two germline ends.

This clone was recorded once. The rearrangement joins TRBV28 to TRBJ1-1; tentative D call: TRBD1 (5 bases). V was clipped by 8 bases and J by 0 bases, with 13 bases between them. The CDR3 runs 14 residues. Germline loops: CDR1 MDHEN, CDR2 SYDVKM. Written as DNA, the CDR3 is TGTGCCAGCTCCCGCGGGACGGTGAACACTGAAGCTTTCTTT. It specifies CASSRGTVNTEAFF.

This clone was recorded once. The chain employs TRBV29-1 and TRBJ2-5; TRBD1 matches 8 bases. Losses at the gene ends were 4 bases for V and 4 bases for J; bases not matched to a gene: 2. Germline values: CDR1 SQVTM, CDR2 ANQGSEA. This CDR3 has 12 residues. The CDR3 sequence is CSVAGGAETQYF. CDR3 bases: TGCAGCGTTGCAGGGGGCGCAGAGACCCAGTACTTC.

This chain joins TRBV19 and TRBJ2-2, with 7 bases aligning to TRBD2. The trim removed 10 bases at V and 4 bases at J, leaving 9 bases unmatched. The CDR3 totals 14 residues. CDR1 and CDR2 (germline): LNHDA, SQIVND (reference sequence). CDR3: CATRGGRSTGELFF. DNA for the CDR3: TGTGCCACGAGGGGAGGGCGGAGCACCGGGGAGCTGTTTTTT.

This clone was counted between two and nine times. V is TRBV27 and J is TRBJ2-1; maybe TRBD2 (7 bases). Looked up from germline, CDR1 is MNHEY and CDR2 is SMNVEV (reference sequence). This CDR3 has 17 amino acids. The V end was cut by 3 bases, the J end by 8 bases, with 23 bases between. CDR3 sequence reads: CASSFQHRASGVHEQFF. The CDR3 DNA is TGTGCCAGCAGTTTCCAACACAGGGCTAGCGGTGTCCATGAGCAGTTCTTC.

This chain links TRBV2 with TRBJ2-3; the D gene is possibly TRBD1 (6 bases). V dropped 6 bases and J dropped 5 bases, with 18 bases sitting between them. In germline, CDR1 is SNHLY, CDR2 FYNNEI. CDR3 length equals 15 residues. The CDR3 nucleotides are TGTGCCAGCAGACCCCCCGCACAGGGCCGAGATACGCAGTATTTT. Translating it yields CASRPPAQGRDTQYF.